This TCR beta chain emerged from a study of early T cells in non-severe SARS-CoV-2 infection. This clonotype was counted only a few times. Unique molecular identifiers were affixed to single, distinct cDNA molecules. TCRdb fed the 5' RACE reads into MiXCR, producing one record per CDR3 protein. The sample holds tens of thousands of distinct CDR3 sequences; more than 4.5% are singletons and the top ten take about 7%. V lost 0 bases and J lost 6, with 8 bases in between. This CDR3 is built from 13 residues. Germline V gene sequence: CDR1 SGHNT, CDR2 YYREEE (reference sequence). V gene TRBV5-4 combines with J gene TRBJ2-3, with D hard to call. The sample consisted of whole blood. This TCR was recovered from an adult who was a healthcare worker with PCR-confirmed SARS-CoV-2 infection or an uninfected control (not recorded which). The DNA of the CDR3 is TGTGCCAGCAGCTTGGCAGGCCCGGATACGCAGTATTTT. Its protein product is CASSLAGPDTQYF.